This note documents a single TCR beta chain sequence. Authors' analysis steps: Amplification of reference gene primers was used by the study to estimate nucleated cell counts. Profiling relied on immunoSEQ multiplex PCR, and the TCRdb table lists in-frame clones only, not all of them. Clone size and V and J calls were adopted from that table, with D and trimming inferred from the DNA. Of hundreds of thousands of clones in the sample, approximately 86% were seen once. The data originate from a study of blood T cell repertoires in COVID-19. Study as a whole: PBMCs, B-cell-depleted T cells, or T cells were the source of the cDNA or gDNA that made up the material.

CDR3 length: 17 residues. The V gene's germline CDR1 is MGHRA and CDR2 YSYEKL. With 0 bases clipped from V and 6 bases from J, the junction kept 8 bases outside the gene matches. The TCR was taken from a human donor in a cohort sampled during active COVID-19. The sample was peripheral blood. The gene calls are TRBV4-1 and TRBJ2-7; 13 bases are a match to TRBD2. In DNA form, the CDR3 reads TGCGCCAGCAGCCAAGAACTAGCGGGAGGGACCTCCGGCGAGCAGTACTTC. Translated: CASSQELAGGTSGEQYF.